The rows below give T cell receptor beta chains drawn from one sample of a study of blood T cell repertoires in COVID-19. Sequenced by immunoSEQ multiplex PCR; TCRdb stores in-frame clones only, minus some. Here the sample spans tens of thousands of clones, around 90% being singletons. The sequenced sample consisted of peripheral blood. Receptor source: a male donor with acute or convalescent COVID-19. The CDR3 runs from the conserved cysteine through the conserved F or W. The D gene is left open where the match is weak. The size field is filled for only some rows; it gives once, few, many or a size class.

D: -
J: TRBJ1-5
V: TRBV19
size: -
CDR3: CASSIGVRTGQPQHF
DNA: TGTGCCAGTAGTATAGGGGTCCGGACGGGGCAGCCCCAGCATTTT

D: -
J: TRBJ1-4
V: TRBV5-8
size: once
CDR3: CASSLARYGDEKLFF
DNA: TGTGCCAGCAGCTTGGCCCGATACGGGGATGAAAAACTGTTTTTT

D: -
J: TRBJ2-7
V: TRBV5-1
size: -
CDR3: CASREPKTGSNSYEQYF
DNA: TGCGCCAGCAGGGAGCCGAAAACAGGGTCGAACTCCTACGAGCAGTACTTC

D: -
J: TRBJ1-6
V: TRBV5-8
size: -
CDR3: CASSRQVYYNSPLHF
DNA: TGTGCCAGCAGCCGACAGGTTTATTATAATTCACCCCTCCACTTT

D: -
J: TRBJ1-5
V: TRBV30
size: -
CDR3: CAWSGVRDSNQPQHF
DNA: TGTGCCTGGAGTGGGGTGCGGGATAGCAATCAGCCCCAGCATTTT

D: -
J: TRBJ1-1
V: TRBV6-5
size: -
CDR3: CASSFGQRVNTEAFF
DNA: TGTGCCAGCAGTTTCGGACAGAGGGTGAACACTGAAGCTTTCTTT

D: TRBD1
J: TRBJ2-7
V: TRBV5-5
size: -
CDR3: CASSSTGLFYEQYF
DNA: TGTGCCAGCAGCTCGACAGGGCTATTCTACGAGCAGTACTTC

D: TRBD1
J: TRBJ1-6
V: TRBV3-1/TRBV3-2
size: -
CDR3: CASSHPGTGANSPLHF
DNA: TGTGCCAGCAGCCATCCCGGGACAGGGGCTAATTCACCCCTCCACTTT

D: TRBD1
J: TRBJ2-6
V: TRBV27
size: -
CDR3: CASSPRTGGTGANVLTF
DNA: TGTGCCAGCAGCCCTAGGACAGGGGGGACGGGGGCCAACGTCCTGACTTTC

D: -
J: TRBJ1-2
V: TRBV4-2
size: once
CDR3: CASSQDVRISYGYTF
DNA: TGTGCCAGCAGCCAAGATGTCAGGATCTCCTATGGCTACACCTTC

D: -
J: TRBJ1-3
V: TRBV10-3
size: few
CDR3: CAIAQGRSGNTIYF
DNA: TGTGCCATCGCGCAGGGGCGGAGTGGAAACACCATATATTTT

D: -
J: TRBJ1-4
V: TRBV18
size: -
CDR3: CASSPAATGNNEKLFF
DNA: TGTGCCAGCTCACCCGCGGCCACAGGAAATAATGAAAAACTGTTTTTT

D: -
J: TRBJ2-2
V: TRBV6-1
size: -
CDR3: CASSEIEELFF
DNA: TGTGCCAGCAGTGAAATAGAGGAGCTGTTTTTT

D: TRBD1
J: TRBJ1-3
V: TRBV2
size: -
CDR3: CASSEFGGQGTGNTIYF
DNA: TGTGCCAGCAGTGAATTTGGCGGACAGGGGACCGGAAACACCATATATTTT

D: TRBD1
J: TRBJ2-3
V: TRBV5-5
size: once
CDR3: CASSLEGTGGGTDTQYF
DNA: TGTGCCAGCAGCTTGGAGGGGACAGGGGGTGGCACAGATACGCAGTATTTT

D: -
J: TRBJ2-3
V: TRBV3-1/TRBV3-2
size: -
CDR3: CASSHGTSDTQYF
DNA: TGTGCCAGCAGCCACGGGACTTCGGATACGCAGTATTTT

D: TRBD1
J: TRBJ1-2
V: TRBV19
size: -
CDR3: CASRRTGGDYGYTF
DNA: TGTGCCAGTAGGCGGACAGGGGGGGACTATGGCTACACCTTC

D: -
J: TRBJ1-1
V: TRBV6-6
size: -
CDR3: CASRAKPSNTEAFF
DNA: TGTGCCAGCCGTGCGAAGCCCTCGAACACTGAAGCTTTCTTT

D: -
J: TRBJ1-5
V: TRBV6-1
size: -
CDR3: CASSERRGDSNQPQHF
DNA: TGTGCCAGCAGTGAACGGAGAGGAGACAGCAATCAGCCCCAGCATTTT

D: -
J: TRBJ2-7
V: TRBV19
size: -
CDR3: CASSDHQSYEQYF
DNA: TGTGCCAGTAGTGATCACCAGTCCTACGAGCAGTACTTC

D: TRBD1
J: TRBJ1-5
V: TRBV7-9
size: -
CDR3: CASSLVVGGQGNQPQHF
DNA: TGTGCCAGCAGCTTAGTGGTTGGAGGACAGGGGAATCAGCCCCAGCATTTT

D: -
J: TRBJ2-4
V: TRBV11-2
size: -
CDR3: CASSRQRGQGQNIQYF
DNA: TGTGCCAGCAGCCGACAAAGGGGACAAGGACAAAACATTCAGTACTTC

D: -
J: TRBJ1-1
V: TRBV5-1
size: -
CDR3: CASSLVASRAQHSNTEAFF
DNA: TGCGCCAGCAGCTTGGTGGCTTCCAGGGCCCAGCACTCTAACACTGAAGCTTTCTTT

D: TRBD1
J: TRBJ2-5
V: TRBV11-2
size: -
CDR3: CASSPRDRGQGTQYF
DNA: TGTGCCAGCAGCCCCCGGGACAGGGGTCAGGGGACCCAGTACTTC

D: -
J: TRBJ1-6
V: TRBV6-5
size: few
CDR3: CASTKHRDPGTLHF
DNA: TGTGCCAGCACCAAGCACAGGGACCCAGGGACCCTCCACTTT

D: TRBD1
J: TRBJ1-5
V: TRBV18
size: -
CDR3: CASSAGTGAQPQHF
DNA: TGTGCCAGCTCAGCCGGGACAGGGGCTCAGCCCCAGCATTTT

D: TRBD1
J: TRBJ1-1
V: TRBV4-2
size: -
CDR3: CASSLTGGIRMNTEAFF
DNA: TGTGCCAGCAGCCTGACAGGGGGCATCAGGATGAACACTGAAGCTTTCTTT

D: -
J: TRBJ2-1
V: TRBV6-5
size: -
CDR3: CASSYSGQKEFF
DNA: TGTGCCAGCAGTTACTCCGGACAGAAGGAGTTCTTC